Reported below is one T cell receptor (beta chain). The antigen is not known. Naive CD8 T cells were picked out by sorting for CD8+CD4-CCR7+CD45RA+. The record originates from a study of molecular identifiers for immune sequencing clone quantification. For the study at large: The replicate experiment used RNA from roughly 20,000 or 100,000 naive CD8 cells. This RNA was split into five aliquots, and four of them were sequenced.

Study conclusions and caveats: Clones of above 20 RNA copies carried over 99% of effector molecules; in naive cells they carried under 1%.

The V end was cut by 2 bases, the J end by 3 bases, with 14 bases between. The CDR3 covers 15 residues. CDR1 LNHNV and CDR2 YYDKDF come from the germline V gene (reference sequence). Via MiXCR, TCRdb re-called the PCR reads, giving one row per CDR3 protein. The sample contains hundreds of thousands of distinct CDR3 sequences, about 25% of which appear only once. The rearrangement joins TRBV15 to TRBJ2-7; the D gene could be TRBD1 or TRBD2 (5 bases each). The sample taken for sequencing was naive CD8+ T cells from blood, with Jurkat cell RNA spiked in. Subset noted: FACS-sorted CD8+CD4-CCR7+CD45RA+ naive T cells. This TCR derives from a human donor in good health. Some libraries in this study had Jurkat cell RNA spiked in. In nucleotides, the CDR3 is TGTGCCACCAGCAGATCGGGGACGGCGAGCTACGAGCAGTACTTC. Residues: CATSRSGTASYEQYF.